Listed here are 32 T cell receptor beta chains from one sample, sequenced in a study of vaccination and CD4 T cells after COVID-19 (dated by TCRdb to 2022 to 2024). No antigen has been assigned to these receptors. Explained via the paper, the treatment or condition label denotes: roughly ten-day PBMC culture with coronavirus spike peptide pools or control peptides (ViraFEST assay). Receptor amplification or capture employed PCR. For sequencing, an Illumina iSeq 100 was employed. DNA from cultured CD4+ T cells was subjected to TCR sequencing with the Oncomine TCR Beta short-read assay at the Johns Hopkins FTIC core. In TCRdb, the public reads were trimmed at Q25 with fastp and aligned with MiXCR, with productive beta chains retained. Each CDR3 protein appears once, grouped with its most common genes and DNA. The sample table holds about 13,000 distinct CDR3 sequences, of which around 40% were seen once. The ten biggest clones cover roughly 8% of the sample.

Sequenced material: CD4+ T cells from blood, cultured in vitro, taken after SARS-CoV-2 vaccination. All receptors come from a human donor who had recovered from COVID-19.

By proportion, this clonotype is medium-sized. V is TRBV30 and J is TRBJ1-2, with 12 bases identical to TRBD1. The CDR3 has 15 residues. CDR1 is GTSNPN, CDR2 SVGIG, per germline (reference sequence). V shed 2 bases and J 4 bases; nucleotides not matched to a gene: 5. Here the CDR3 DNA reads TGTGCCTGGAGTAGGGGACAGGGGGCTACCTATGGCTACACCTTC. This encodes CAWSRGQGATYGYTF.

The chain has TRBV6-2 or TRBV6-3 and TRBJ2-7, with TRBD2 as a possible D gene (6 bases). V gave up 4 bases and J gave up 4 bases, with 14 bases separating them. The germline gives CDR1 MNHEY, CDR2 SVGEGT. The CDR3 totals 14 residues. The CDR3, as DNA: TGTGCCAGCAGTTCTCAACGGGAGCCGTACGAGCAGTACTTC. It translates to CASSSQREPYEQYF.

The sample holds a few counts of this clonotype. The rearrangement links TRBV6-4 to TRBJ1-6; 8 bases agree with TRBD1. Trimming at V came to 6 bases and at J to 0 bases, leaving 10 bases not matched to a gene. Germline assignment: CDR1 MRHNA and CDR2 SNTAGT. This CDR3 contains 18 residues. Here the CDR3 DNA reads TGTGCCAGCAGCCGGACAGGGATGGGGGACTCCTATAATTCACCCCTCCACTTT. Its protein product is CASSRTGMGDSYNSPLHF.

V and J are TRBV2 and TRBJ2-3, with 7 bases lining up with TRBD2. With V trimmed by 4 bases and J by 2 bases, 6 bases remained unmatched. CDR3 size: 15 residues. Germline values: CDR1 SNHLY, CDR2 FYNNEI. CDR3 loop: CASSGASGFTDTQYF. CDR3 coding DNA: TGTGCCAGCAGTGGGGCTAGCGGCTTCACAGATACGCAGTATTTT. Looking up the rest from reference TRBV2 and TRBJ2-3 gives the full variable domain: EPEVTQTPSHQVTQMGQEVILRCVPISNHLYFYWYRQILGQKVEFLVSFYNNEISEKSEIFDDQFSVERPDGSNFTLKIRSTKLEDSAMYFCASSGASGFTDTQYFGPGTRLTVL.

CDR3 loop: CASSYSFTALTSGSRSEQFF. In nucleotides, the CDR3 is TGTGCCAGCAGTTACTCATTTACAGCGCTAACGAGCGGGAGTAGGTCTGAGCAGTTCTTC. This chain joins TRBV6-5 and TRBJ2-1, with 8 bases identical to TRBD2. Germline V lookup: CDR1 MNHEY, CDR2 SVGAGI. The CDR3 is made up of 20 amino acids. The V gene end was trimmed by 0 bases and the J gene end by 9 bases; junction bases not matched to a gene: 22.

The V gene is TRBV7-9, the J gene TRBJ1-1; D gene unclear. V lost 4 bases to trimming and J lost 1 base, with 7 bases between them. Looked up from germline, CDR1 is SEHNR and CDR2 is FQNEAQ (reference sequence). The CDR3 length is 13 residues. CDR3 loop: CASSSTRNTEAFF. As DNA, the CDR3 is TGTGCCAGCAGCTCCACCCGGAACACTGAAGCTTTCTTT.

This clonotype turned up a few times. The rearrangement links TRBV27 to TRBJ2-3; unclear D gene. The CDR3 length is 15 residues. V shed 4 bases and J shed 1 base, with 12 bases lying between them. Looked up from germline, CDR1 is MNHEY and CDR2 is SMNVEV (reference sequence). The CDR3 DNA sequence: TGTGCCAGCAGTTCCTCACGACGAGGCACAGATACGCAGTATTTT. Translated: CASSSSRRGTDTQYF.

This clonotype has more than one count but fewer than ten. The chain employs TRBV10-3 and TRBJ2-2; D unresolved. The germline V gene has CDR1 ENHRY and CDR2 SYGVKD. This CDR3 region has 14 residues. V was pared by 6 bases and J by 5 bases, with 13 bases between. CDR3 bases: TGTGCCATCAGAGGTCATGCTGAAACCGGGGAGCTGTTTTTT. This translates into CAIRGHAETGELFF.

In this sample, this clonotype is medium-sized (0.01 to 0.1%). The chain couples TRBV7-9 to TRBJ1-4; D unresolved. The CDR3 is 15 amino acids. V dropped 7 bases and J dropped 0 bases, with 12 bases sitting between them. Germline V gene sequence: CDR1 SEHNR, CDR2 FQNEAQ (reference sequence). CDR3 coding DNA: TGTGCCAGCACCCCTGGTCGCACAACTAATGAAAAACTGTTTTTT. Translating gives CASTPGRTTNEKLFF. The whole variable domain, filled in from reference TRBV7-9 and TRBJ1-4, reads DTGVSQNPRHKITKRGQNVTFRCDPISEHNRLYWYRQTLGQGPEFLTYFQNEAQLEKSRLLSDRFSAERPKGSFSTLEIQRTEQGDSAMYLCASTPGRTTNEKLFFGSGTQLSVL.

The J gene is TRBJ2-5, the V gene TRBV6-2 or TRBV6-3, with D perhaps matching TRBD1 or TRBD2 (5 bases each). V was shortened by 2 bases and J by 5 bases, with 15 bases between the two germline ends. Germline CDR1 MNHEY, CDR2 SVGEGT. This CDR3 is 15 amino acids long. CDR3 amino acids: CASSYPFLGDETQYF. CDR3 coding DNA: TGTGCCAGCAGTTACCCCTTTTTGGGGGACGAGACCCAGTACTTC.

V gene TRBV5-6 combines with J gene TRBJ2-5; D not certain. The V gene's germline CDR1 is SGHDT and CDR2 YYEEEE. This CDR3 is built from 15 residues. V was cut by 0 bases and J by 0 bases, with 9 bases left in between. For the CDR3, the DNA is TGTGCCAGCAGCTTGGTAGCAAAGTACCAAGAGACCCAGTACTTC. Amino acids: CASSLVAKYQETQYF.

This clonotype was observed a handful of times. This sequence joins TRBV27 and TRBJ2-3; D is undetermined. The CDR3 runs to 13 residues. V dropped 6 bases and J dropped 3 bases, with 10 bases sitting between them. The germline CDR1 and CDR2 sequences are MNHEY and SMNVEV (reference sequence). The CDR3: CASRTLLTDTQYF. DNA of the CDR3: TGTGCCAGCAGGACCCTTTTGACAGATACGCAGTATTTT.

The chain couples TRBV20-1 to TRBJ1-1, with 7 nucleotides matching TRBD1. Per germline, CDR1 DFQATT and CDR2 SNEGSKA (reference sequence). J lost 3 bases, V lost 6 bases, and 4 bases had no gene match. The length of the CDR3 is 12 residues. CDR3 loop: CSANRGDTEAFF. The DNA for the CDR3 is TGCAGTGCAAACAGGGGCGACACTGAAGCTTTCTTT.

This clonotype was found once. DNA of the CDR3: TGTGCCAGCAGCCCCAGCTCGACCGGCTCTCAGTACTTC. Translation: CASSPSSTGSQYF. This sequence joins TRBV7-3 and TRBJ2-4, with unresolved D. The germline CDR1 and CDR2 sequences are SGHTA and FQGTGA. V lost 5 bases and J lost 12, with 17 bases in between. CDR3 length equals 13 residues.

The chain carries TRBV10-1 and TRBJ2-1; TRBD2 matches at 7 bases. The CDR3 sequence is 11 residues long. The germline V gene has CDR1 WNHNN and CDR2 SYGVQD (reference sequence). The trim removed 2 bases at V and 13 bases at J, leaving 2 bases unmatched. The CDR3 region is CASSEGGVQFF. Here the CDR3 DNA reads TGCGCCAGCAGTGAGGGGGGGGTTCAGTTCTTC.

This clonotype has just a few counts. This chain connects TRBV5-1 to TRBJ2-2; 9 positions agree with TRBD1. V lost 4 bases and J lost 3; bases outside the gene matches: 1. CDR3 length: 14 residues. Germline V lookup: CDR1 SGHRS, CDR2 YFSETQ. CDR3 coding DNA: TGCGCCAGCAGCCGGGACAGGGACACCGGGGAGCTGTTTTTT. It is translated as CASSRDRDTGELFF.

The J gene is TRBJ2-3, the V gene TRBV20-1, with TRBD2 identical over 9 bases. CDR1 and CDR2 (germline): DFQATT, SNEGSKA (reference sequence). The CDR3 is made up of 16 amino acids. J lost 2 bases, V lost 0 bases, and 6 bases had no gene match. In nucleotides, the CDR3 is TGCAGTGCTAGAGATCCGACTAGCGGCCTCACAGATACGCAGTATTTT. Amino acids: CSARDPTSGLTDTQYF.

The rearrangement links TRBV6-4 to TRBJ1-1, with unresolved D. Germline CDR1 is MRHNA and CDR2 is SNTAGT. The CDR3 is 15 residues long. V dropped 7 bases and J dropped 5 bases, with 20 bases sitting between them. DNA for the CDR3: TGTGCCAGCACTCCCCAAGCCGGGGTCGGGACTGAAGCTTTCTTT. It yields the protein CASTPQAGVGTEAFF.

The rearrangement links TRBV30 to TRBJ2-3; D is uncertain. From germline, CDR1 is GTSNPN and CDR2 SVGIG (reference sequence). The CDR3 runs 14 residues. V was trimmed by 0 bases and J by 0 bases, leaving 7 bases between them. The CDR3 spells CAWSVITSTDTQYF. CDR3 bases: TGTGCCTGGAGTGTAATTACTAGCACAGATACGCAGTATTTT.

This clonotype has only a few counts. The J gene is TRBJ2-3, the V gene TRBV12-3 or TRBV12-4; no clear D. CDR3 length: 14 amino acids. The germline V and J ends were trimmed by 3 bases and 2 bases, with 9 bases remaining between them. CDR3 sequence reads: CASSFSQPTDTQYF. CDR3 nucleotide sequence: TGTGCCAGCAGTTTCTCACAACCCACAGATACGCAGTATTTT.

The chain combines TRBV19 with TRBJ2-2; D gene unclear. This CDR3 has 14 amino acids. The V gene's germline CDR1 is LNHDA and CDR2 SQIVND (reference sequence). Trimming left V 7 bases short and J 6 bases short, with 15 bases between. The CDR3: CASNEVLGSGELFF. CDR3 DNA: TGTGCCAGTAATGAGGTGCTCGGGTCCGGGGAGCTGTTTTTT.

V is TRBV7-3 and J is TRBJ2-2, with 8 bases aligning to TRBD2. The CDR3 covers 16 residues. V was clipped by 5 bases and J by 6 bases; unmatched bases: 11. Germline V gene data show CDR1 as SGHTA and CDR2 as FQGTGA. The CDR3 loop reads CASSHLRAGEPGELFF. The DNA of the CDR3 is TGTGCCAGCAGCCATCTGCGAGCGGGAGAGCCCGGGGAGCTGTTTTTT.

This clonotype was seen just once. This chain connects TRBV7-6 to TRBJ1-3; 9 positions agree with TRBD1. This CDR3 is built from 19 residues. Germline CDR1 is SGHVS and CDR2 is FNYEAQ. With V trimmed by 2 bases and J by 0 bases, 11 bases remained unmatched. The CDR3 reads CASSLNPPSDRGSGNTIYF. In nucleotides, the CDR3 is TGTGCCAGCAGCTTAAACCCCCCCTCGGACAGGGGCTCTGGAAACACCATATATTTT.

The chain is built from TRBV20-1 and TRBJ2-5, with D unclear. The germline V and J ends were trimmed by 3 bases and 1 base, with 6 bases remaining between them. The CDR3 consists of 12 residues. In germline, CDR1 is DFQATT, CDR2 SNEGSKA (reference sequence). This CDR3 is CSARSTQETQYF. CDR3 nucleotide sequence: TGCAGTGCTAGGTCAACCCAAGAGACCCAGTACTTC.

The chain couples TRBV6-2 or TRBV6-3 to TRBJ2-3, with D hard to call. Germline CDR1 is MNHEY and CDR2 is SVGEGT. This CDR3 comprises 14 residues. Trimming removed 0 bases from V and 3 bases from J, with 7 bases in between. The CDR3 sequence is CASSYSLGTDTQYF. The CDR3 nucleotides read TGTGCCAGCAGTTACTCTTTAGGAACAGATACGCAGTATTTT.

The chain employs TRBV10-3 and TRBJ2-5; perhaps TRBD1 as D (6 bases). Germline CDR1 ENHRY, CDR2 SYGVKD. Trimming shortened V by 5 bases and J by 5 bases, and 18 bases separated the two germline ends. The CDR3 runs 15 residues. The DNA of the CDR3 is TGTGCCATCAGTTCCTCGACTGGGGGCTCGGAGACCCAGTACTTC. The encoded protein is CAISSSTGGSETQYF.

This clonotype qualifies as medium-sized. The chain combines TRBV12-3 or TRBV12-4 with TRBJ2-7; D call uncertain. This CDR3 contains 12 residues. V lost 3 bases and J lost 3, with 6 bases in between. The CDR3 sequence: CASSFYRYEQYF. The CDR3 nucleotides are TGTGCCAGCAGTTTTTATCGCTACGAGCAGTACTTC.

The chain joins TRBV25-1 to TRBJ2-1; D remains unclear. The germline CDR1 and CDR2 sequences are MGHDK and SYGVNS. The CDR3 runs to 13 residues. The V end lost 5 bases, the J end lost 2 bases, and 7 bases lay between the germline ends. The CDR3 bases are TGTGCCAGCAGTTCCCAGACCTACAATGAGCAGTTCTTC. Translation: CASSSQTYNEQFF.

Only a few counts were recorded for this clonotype. CDR3 bases: TGTGCCAGCACCATAGGACTAGCGGGGGGGTTCACAGATACGCAGTATTTT. It is translated as CASTIGLAGGFTDTQYF. V usage is TRBV5-4 and J usage is TRBJ2-3; TRBD2 matches at 15 bases. J lost 2 bases, V lost 6 bases, and 7 bases had no gene match. Germline loops: CDR1 SGHNT, CDR2 YYREEE (reference sequence). This CDR3 is 17 amino acids long.

This clonotype was observed a handful of times. The V gene is TRBV20-1, the J gene TRBJ1-2; D remains unclear. The CDR3 contains 14 residues. V lost 2 bases and J 3 bases, leaving 13 bases between the germline ends. The germline gives CDR1 DFQATT, CDR2 SNEGSKA (reference sequence). The CDR3 sequence is CSARSALRDYGYTF. CDR3 sequence (DNA): TGCAGTGCTAGAAGCGCCCTTCGGGACTATGGCTACACCTTC.

The V and J genes are TRBV7-9 and TRBJ1-2; D not resolved. Trimming shortened V by 8 bases and J by 5 bases, and 12 bases separated the two germline ends. CDR1 is SEHNR and CDR2 is FQNEAQ in the germline V gene (reference sequence). CDR3 size: 12 residues. The CDR3 coding sequence is TGTGCCAGCTCCTCTGGGGTATATGGCTACACCTTC. Its protein product is CASSSGVYGYTF.

This chain uses TRBV5-4 with TRBJ1-2; TRBD1 is a possible D gene (5 bases). Germline values: CDR1 SGHNT, CDR2 YYREEE (reference sequence). The CDR3 loop spans 13 amino acids. V shed 0 bases and J shed 8 bases, with 11 bases lying between them. CDR3: CASSLVGGVGYTF. DNA of the CDR3: TGTGCCAGCAGCTTGGTTGGAGGGGTCGGCTACACCTTC.